A single sample gave rise to the 6 T cell receptor beta chains below, sequenced in a study of blood T cell repertoires in COVID-19. TCRdb's table, derived via immunoSEQ multiplex PCR, lists solely in-frame clones and lacks some. Among about 160,000 clones listed, about nine tenths were seen once. The sample consisted of peripheral blood. Receptor source: a man in his thirties or forties with COVID-19, enrolled during active disease.

The V gene is TRBV6-5, the J gene TRBJ1-1; 11 bases fit TRBD1. Germline CDR1 and CDR2: MNHEY and SVGAGI. V gave up 4 bases and J gave up 8 bases; unmatched junction bases: 3. This CDR3 region has 13 residues. The CDR3 DNA reads TGTGCCAGCAGTTCAGGGACAGGGGGAGAAGCTTTCTTT. Translated: CASSSGTGGEAFF.

V is TRBV9 and J is TRBJ1-3; perhaps TRBD1 as D (6 bases). Germline loops: CDR1 SGDLS, CDR2 YYNGEE. V lost 3 bases and J 0 bases, leaving 19 bases between the germline ends. The CDR3 spans 18 residues. CDR3 sequence reads: CASSEGPGTLGSGNTIYF. The CDR3 region has the DNA TGTGCCAGCAGCGAAGGGCCCGGGACACTTGGCTCTGGAAACACCATATATTTT. Full variable domain (remainder filled in from reference TRBV9 and TRBJ1-3): DSGVTQTPKHLITATGQRVTLRCSPRSGDLSVYWYQQSLDQGLQFLIQYYNGEERAKGNILERFSAQQFPDLHSELNLSSLELGDSALYFCASSEGPGTLGSGNTIYFGEGSWLTVV.

This sequence joins TRBV9 and TRBJ2-3; TRBD2 matches at 9 bases. Germline CDR1 and CDR2: SGDLS and YYNGEE. The CDR3 loop spans 16 amino acids. J gave up 5 bases and V 0 bases, and 7 bases lay outside the gene matches. The CDR3 spells CASSVGGLAGRDTQYF. CDR3 DNA: TGTGCCAGCAGCGTAGGTGGGCTAGCGGGGAGAGATACGCAGTATTTT.

This chain joins TRBV2 and TRBJ2-1, with 8 bases lining up with TRBD1. This CDR3 has 14 amino acids. Per the germline V gene, CDR1 is SNHLY and CDR2 is FYNNEI. V trimming: 5 bases; J trimming: 4 bases; junction bases outside the gene matches: 4. The CDR3 is CASSRTGTYNEQFF. The CDR3 coding sequence is TGTGCCAGCAGTAGGACAGGGACGTACAATGAGCAGTTCTTC.

This clone was found a few times. The chain is built from TRBV28 and TRBJ1-5; possibly TRBD1 for D (6 bases). The germline V gene encodes CDR1 MDHEN and CDR2 SYDVKM. The ends were cut back, 4 bases at V and 3 bases at J, with 13 bases in the middle. The CDR3 extends over 15 amino acids. The CDR3 loop is CASSSPGQINQPQHF. The CDR3 nucleotides read TGTGCCAGCAGTTCCCCTGGACAGATCAATCAGCCCCAGCATTTT.

This chain links TRBV23-1 with TRBJ2-5, with D possibly matching TRBD1 (5 bases). TRBV23-1 belongs to the ORF category, with a function that is uncertain. There are 19 residues in the CDR3. Trimming took off 0 bases at V and 4 bases at J, with 24 bases between the two ends. The CDR3 DNA reads as TGCGCCAGCAGTCAATCGGCGAGGACGGAATCTGAAAGGGGAGAGACCCAGTACTTC. Its translation is CASSQSARTESERGETQYF.